The TCR beta chain described here comes from a study of blood T cell repertoires in COVID-19. Study overall: Italy, Spain and the United States were the sources of the convalescent and acute COVID-19 samples. In each case, the material was cDNA or gDNA derived from T cells, B-cell-depleted T cells, or PBMCs.

Original processing notes: Estimated nucleated cell counts came from reference gene primer amplification. The protocol was immunoSEQ multiplex PCR, while the TCRdb copy is restricted to in-frame clones and leaves out a portion. That table is the source of V, J and clone size, and D and trimming were worked out from the DNA. The repertoire consists of 110,000 to 150,000 clones, with 75% to 90% occurring once and the leading ten covering approximately 40%. The CDR3 runs 14 residues. Trimming cost V 5 bases and J 7 bases; bases outside gene matches: 2. The germline V gene has CDR1 SGHTA and CDR2 FQGNSA.

The source is a human donor in a cohort sampled during active COVID-19. The genes are TRBV7-2 and TRBJ1-6, with TRBD1 matching 10 bases. The specimen was peripheral blood. As DNA, the CDR3 is TGTGCCAGCAGCCCGGGACAGGGGAATTCACCCCTCCACTTT. Translation: CASSPGQGNSPLHF.